This T cell receptor (beta chain) is drawn from a study of CD8+ T cells in alopecia areata. Study information: In an open-label trial, patients got 5 to 10 mg tofacitinib twice daily. Scoring of treated patients' severity used the percentage of affected scalp area. Study-wide findings and caveats: Normal skin contains resident alphabeta T cells, and these are also sequenced in scalp samples.

Sequencing relied on a cDNA template that was reverse transcribed from extracted RNA. TCRdb's copy holds only in-frame clones and misses some; the assay was immunoSEQ multiplex PCR. The sample holds 90,000 to 120,000 clones, roughly 84% seen once. CDR3 length equals 13 residues. CDR1 and CDR2 (germline): MNHEY, SVGAGI. V lost 4 bases and J 8 bases, leaving 14 bases between the germline ends. Treatment described: oral pan-JAK inhibitor, 5-10 mg twice daily. As for this clone: Its antigen is unidentified.

The sequence derives from a human donor with alopecia areata. Material: CD8+ T cells sorted from blood, obtained at week 24, from a patient treated with tofacitinib. The V gene is TRBV6-5, the J gene TRBJ1-2, with TRBD1 as a possible D gene (6 bases). For the CDR3, the DNA is TGTGCCAGCAGTTTACAGGGTCGGGCGGGCTACACCTTC. This encodes CASSLQGRAGYTF.